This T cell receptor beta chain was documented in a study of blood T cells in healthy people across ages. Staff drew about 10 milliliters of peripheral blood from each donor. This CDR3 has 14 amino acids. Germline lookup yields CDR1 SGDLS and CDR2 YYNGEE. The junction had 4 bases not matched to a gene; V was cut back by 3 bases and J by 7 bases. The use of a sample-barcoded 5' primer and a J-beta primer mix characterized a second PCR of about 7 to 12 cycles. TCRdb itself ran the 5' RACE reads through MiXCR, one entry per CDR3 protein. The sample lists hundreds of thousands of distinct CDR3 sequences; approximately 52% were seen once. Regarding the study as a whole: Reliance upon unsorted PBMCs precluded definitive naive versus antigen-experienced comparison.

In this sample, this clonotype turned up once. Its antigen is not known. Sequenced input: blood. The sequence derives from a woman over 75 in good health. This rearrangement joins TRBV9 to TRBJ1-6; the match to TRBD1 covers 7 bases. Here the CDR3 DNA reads TGTGCCAGCAGCGCCACGACAGGGAATTCACCCCTCCACTTT. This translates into CASSATTGNSPLHF.